This TCR beta chain comes out of a study of beta chain features in type 1 diabetes. This clone showed up just a few times. Its specificity is not known. Sequencing targeted expressed TCRB transcripts, as all isolated RNA had been reverse transcribed. Profiling relied on immunoSEQ multiplex PCR, and the TCRdb table lists in-frame clones only, not all of them. The sample holds 680,000 or so clones, 13% seen once. Notes on the study in general: At VDJ recombination sites, type 1 diabetes patients had fewer insertions and more deleted nucleotides. Type 1 diabetes patients had TCRB CDR3s that were shorter (moderately but significantly so) in all four CD4+ subsets.

A CD45RO/CCR7/CD25/CD127/CD95/CD27 panel sorted naive, central memory, regulatory and stem cell-like memory CD4+ cells. The V gene's germline CDR1 is SGHTA and CDR2 FQGNSA. V lost 5 bases and J 4 bases, leaving 12 bases between the germline ends. This CDR3 has 13 amino acids. The rearrangement uses TRBV7-2 and TRBJ2-7; D is uncertain. Sequencing was performed on naive CD4+ T cells from blood. This TCR derives from a man aged 18 to 30 with type 1 diabetes. The CDR3 sequence is CASSPMTVYEQYF. The CDR3 DNA follows: TGTGCCAGCAGCCCTATGACGGTTTACGAGCAGTACTTC. The whole variable domain, remainder taken from reference TRBV7-2 and TRBJ2-7, is GAGVSQSPSNKVTEKGKDVELRCDPISGHTALYWYRQSLGQGLEFLIYFQGNSAPDKSGLPSDRFSAERTGGSVSTLTIQRTQQEDSAVYLCASSPMTVYEQYFGPGTRLTVT.